This section outlines one T cell receptor (beta chain) sequence together with its context. Its antigen remains unidentified. TCRdb's table, derived via immunoSEQ multiplex PCR, lists solely in-frame clones and lacks some. The data hold 200,000 or so clones, with approximately 93% observed a single time. The CDR3 runs to 12 residues. The germline V gene encodes CDR1 KGHDR and CDR2 SFDVKD. V lost 7 bases, J lost 4 bases, and 7 bases lay in between. The sample comes from a study of T cell responses to AZD1222 COVID-19 vaccine. Study-level points and caveats: Dominant CD4 TCR responses targeted spike regions 160-218 and 743-854.

The specimen comprised peripheral blood, sampled 28 days after the second AZD1222 dose. The TCR was taken from an adult who received the AZD1222 COVID-19 vaccine. The genes are TRBV24-1 and TRBJ1-5; D not certain. The CDR3 DNA sequence: TGTGCCACCAGGGAGCTGAATCAGCCCCAGCATTTT. Its translation: CATRELNQPQHF.